Included here is one T cell receptor (beta chain) sequence, with context. The antigen is unknown. This sample was included in a study of type 1 regulatory T cells. Study as a whole: An in vitro protocol generated T-allo10, a Tr1-enriched, alloantigen-specific CD4 T cell product.

The germline V gene has CDR1 SGHRS and CDR2 YFSETQ. The CDR3 has 14 residues. V lost 2 bases and J lost 5, with 11 bases in between. TCRdb reanalysed the reads using MiXCR and keeps one entry per CDR3 protein. The table has 15,000 or so distinct CDR3 sequences, roughly 15% seen once; the top ten hold just over 15%. The TCR originated in a human donor in good health. This sequence joins TRBV5-1 and TRBJ2-1; D call uncertain. Sequencing was carried out using cultured T cells, either the whole culture or a sorted T cell fraction (not recorded which). The CDR3 sequence: CASSFFYGNNEQFF. Here the CDR3 DNA reads TGCGCCAGCAGCTTCTTTTACGGTAACAATGAGCAGTTCTTC. The full variable domain, with the rest looked up from reference TRBV5-1 and TRBJ2-1, is KAGVTQTPRYLIKTRGQQVTLSCSPISGHRSVSWYQQTPGQGLQFLFEYFSETQRNKGNFPGRFSGRQFSNSRSEMNVSTLELGDSALYLCASSFFYGNNEQFFGPGTRLTVL.